The table lists the clone carrying this T cell receptor beta chain with many counts. These data are taken from a study of T-cell reconstitution after alpha-beta-depleted transplantation in children. CDR3 length equals 12 residues. V shed 3 bases and J shed 8 bases, with 10 bases lying between them. Library preparation (for TCRbeta) was performed with unique molecular identifiers. TCRdb processed the PCR reads anew with MiXCR; each CDR3 protein has one entry. The sample holds 190,000 or so distinct CDR3 sequences; about 6.8% are singletons and the top ten take over 2.5%. The clonotype originates from a human donor who donated a stem cell graft to a child with Wiskott-Aldrich syndrome. The chain links TRBV12-3 or TRBV12-4 to TRBJ1-2; no firm D call. This specimen consisted of PBMCs from the stem cell graft donor, obtained from the stem cell graft. The CDR3 region has the DNA TGTGCCAGCAGTTTGACGCTAGGAGGCTACACCTTC. This codes for CASSLTLGGYTF.